This entry lists 10 T cell receptor beta chains sequenced from one sample in a study of T cells in Graves' hyperthyroidism and ophthalmopathy. The source material, RNA transcripts, was used to amplify TCR beta CDR3 regions. TCR CDR3 regions were first amplified by RT-PCR with HTBI primers. Each CDR3 protein is one row after TCRdb ran MiXCR on the multiplex PCR reads. The table has under 400,000 distinct CDR3 sequences, less than 15% seen once. Sequencing was carried out using blood. These receptors came from a woman aged 18-30 years with Graves' hyperthyroidism.

This chain uses TRBV4-2 with TRBJ1-1; no clear D. Looked up from germline, CDR1 is LGHNA and CDR2 is YNFKEQ. V lost 1 base to trimming and J lost 9 bases, with 12 bases between them. This CDR3 contains 13 residues. Here the CDR3 DNA reads TGTGCCAGCAGCCAAGGGGCCGACATAAAAGCTTTCTTT. Protein sequence: CASSQGADIKAFF.

This clonotype was picked up many times. The chain is built from TRBV11-2 and TRBJ2-2; possibly TRBD2 for D (6 bases). V was shortened by 3 bases and J by 1 base, with 12 bases between the two germline ends. Per the germline V gene, CDR1 is SGHAT and CDR2 is FQNNGV. This CDR3 region has 16 residues. The CDR3 DNA sequence: TGTGCCAGCAGCTTCCTAGCGTTACTGAACACCGGGGAGCTGTTTTTT. Its protein product is CASSFLALLNTGELFF. Full variable domain (missing parts from reference TRBV11-2 and TRBJ2-2): EAGVAQSPRYKIIEKRQSVAFWCNPISGHATLYWYQQILGQGPKLLIQFQNNGVVDDSQLPKDRFSAERLKGVDSTLKIQPAKLEDSAVYLCASSFLALLNTGELFFGEGSRLTVL.

This clonotype was observed at least ten times. The gene calls are TRBV27 and TRBJ2-7; D may be TRBD1 (5 bases). The CDR3 runs 16 residues. Germline loops: CDR1 MNHEY, CDR2 SMNVEV (reference sequence). V was cut by 2 bases and J by 2 bases, with 16 bases left in between. The CDR3, as DNA: TGTGCCAGCAGTTTACACCCCAGGGTCGCACCCTACGAGCAGTACTTC. As protein: CASSLHPRVAPYEQYF.

This clonotype was counted between two and nine times. The V gene is TRBV6-2 or TRBV6-3, the J gene TRBJ1-2, with TRBD1 as a possible D gene (6 bases). The CDR3 runs 11 residues. The V gene's germline CDR1 is MNHEY and CDR2 SVGEGT. Between the trimmed V and J ends, which lost 9 bases and 5 bases, there was a span of 10 bases. The CDR3 loop reads CARRTVYGYTF. The CDR3, as DNA: TGTGCCAGACGGACAGTATATGGCTACACCTTC.

This clonotype came up a few times. This chain uses TRBV6-2 or TRBV6-3 with TRBJ2-7, with D unclear. With 2 bases removed from V and 1 base from J, the gap between germline ends came to 12 bases. The CDR3 is 15 residues long. Germline lookup yields CDR1 MNHEY and CDR2 SVGEGT. This chain's CDR3 is CASSYPLWGSYEQYF. The CDR3 DNA reads as TGTGCCAGCAGTTACCCCCTCTGGGGATCCTACGAGCAGTACTTC.

The table lists this clonotype with many counts. This chain links TRBV5-1 with TRBJ1-4; 7 nucleotides line up with TRBD1. Trimming took 2 bases from V and 0 from J; bases not matched to a gene: 1. CDR1 and CDR2 from the germline V gene are SGHRS and YFSETQ. CDR3 size: 15 residues. CDR3 sequence reads: CASSFGQATNEKLFF. The CDR3 nucleotides read TGCGCCAGCAGCTTCGGACAGGCAACTAATGAAAAACTGTTTTTT. The full variable domain, completed using reference TRBV5-1 and TRBJ1-4, is KAGVTQTPRYLIKTRGQQVTLSCSPISGHRSVSWYQQTPGQGLQFLFEYFSETQRNKGNFPGRFSGRQFSNSRSEMNVSTLELGDSALYLCASSFGQATNEKLFFGSGTQLSVL.

This clonotype showed up many times. The chain carries TRBV20-1 and TRBJ2-2, with D uncertain. Trimming shortened V by 7 bases and J by 4 bases, and 13 bases separated the two germline ends. Germline V gives CDR1 DFQATT, CDR2 SNEGSKA (reference sequence). CDR3 size: 13 residues. Here the CDR3 reads CSVGSWSTGELFF. DNA of the CDR3: TGCAGTGTCGGGTCGTGGAGCACCGGGGAGCTGTTTTTT.

At least ten counts were recorded for this clonotype. This chain uses TRBV5-4 with TRBJ1-1; D gene ambiguous. The germline V gene encodes CDR1 SGHNT and CDR2 YYREEE (reference sequence). CDR3 length equals 15 residues. Trimming removed 4 bases at V and 1 base at J, with 14 bases between. CDR3 bases: TGTGCCAGCAGCCCCGGGTACACGAGGAACACTGAAGCTTTCTTT. Translating gives CASSPGYTRNTEAFF.

This clonotype was seen ten or more times. J is TRBJ1-1 and V is TRBV5-1, with 7 positions matching TRBD1. With V trimmed by 1 base and J by 6 bases, 3 bases remained unmatched. Germline CDR1 SGHRS, CDR2 YFSETQ. There are 13 residues in the CDR3. The CDR3 protein is CASSLQGGAEAFF. The CDR3 DNA reads TGCGCCAGCAGCTTGCAGGGGGGGGCTGAAGCTTTCTTT. Using reference TRBV5-1 and TRBJ1-1 for the parts outside the CDR3, the full variable domain is KAGVTQTPRYLIKTRGQQVTLSCSPISGHRSVSWYQQTPGQGLQFLFEYFSETQRNKGNFPGRFSGRQFSNSRSEMNVSTLELGDSALYLCASSLQGGAEAFFGQGTRLTVV.

The CDR3 is CASSTAAKREAFF. CDR3 DNA sequence: TGTGCCAGTAGTACGGCGGCGAAACGGGAAGCTTTCTTT. The chain combines TRBV19 with TRBJ1-1; D is unclear. Germline loops: CDR1 LNHDA, CDR2 SQIVND (reference sequence). The CDR3 contains 13 residues. V was clipped by 4 bases and J by 8 bases, with 14 bases between them.